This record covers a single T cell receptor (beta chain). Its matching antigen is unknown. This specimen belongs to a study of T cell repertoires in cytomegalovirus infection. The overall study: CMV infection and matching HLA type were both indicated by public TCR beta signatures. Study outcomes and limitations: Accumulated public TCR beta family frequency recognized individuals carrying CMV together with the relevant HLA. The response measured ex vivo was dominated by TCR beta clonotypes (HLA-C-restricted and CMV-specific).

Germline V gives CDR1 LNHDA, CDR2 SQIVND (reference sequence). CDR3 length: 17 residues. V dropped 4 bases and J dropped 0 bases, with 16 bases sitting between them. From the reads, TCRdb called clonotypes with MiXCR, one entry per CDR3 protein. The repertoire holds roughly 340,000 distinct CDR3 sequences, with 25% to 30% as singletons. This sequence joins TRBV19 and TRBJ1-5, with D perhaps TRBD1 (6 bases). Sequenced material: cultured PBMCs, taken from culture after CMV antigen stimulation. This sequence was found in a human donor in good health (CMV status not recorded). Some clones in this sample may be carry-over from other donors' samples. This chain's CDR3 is CASSTITRGHSNQPQHF. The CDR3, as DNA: TGTGCCAGTAGTACCATCACAAGGGGACATAGCAATCAGCCCCAGCATTTT.